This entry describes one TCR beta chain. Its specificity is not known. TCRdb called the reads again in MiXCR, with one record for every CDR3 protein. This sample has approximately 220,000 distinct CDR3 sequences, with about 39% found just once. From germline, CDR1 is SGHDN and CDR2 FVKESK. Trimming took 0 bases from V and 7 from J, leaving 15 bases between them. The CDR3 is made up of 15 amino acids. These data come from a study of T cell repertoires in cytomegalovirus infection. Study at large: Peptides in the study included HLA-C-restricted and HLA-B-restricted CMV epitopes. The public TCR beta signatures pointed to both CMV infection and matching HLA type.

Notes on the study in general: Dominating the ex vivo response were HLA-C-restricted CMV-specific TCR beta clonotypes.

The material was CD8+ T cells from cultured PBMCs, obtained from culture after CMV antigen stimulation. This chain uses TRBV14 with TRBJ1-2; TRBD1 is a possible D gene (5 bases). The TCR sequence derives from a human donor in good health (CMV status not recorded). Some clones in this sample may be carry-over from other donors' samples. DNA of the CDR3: TGTGCCAGCAGCCAAGATCGAAGCAGGGAGGGTGGCTACACCTTC. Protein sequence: CASSQDRSREGGYTF. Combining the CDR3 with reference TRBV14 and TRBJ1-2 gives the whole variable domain EAGVTQFPSHSVIEKGQTVTLRCDPISGHDNLYWYRRVMGKEIKFLLHFVKESKQDESGMPNNRFLAERTGGTYSTLKVQPAELEDSGVYFCASSQDRSREGGYTFGSGTRLTVV.